What follows is one TCR beta chain and its context. Antigen unknown. This record belongs to a study of a mutant IDH1 vaccine in newly diagnosed glioma. About the research overall: Radiotherapy alone preceded vaccination by 4-6 weeks; alternatively, vaccination started with temozolomide cycles.

Findings and caveats of the study: Any relationship between pseudoprogression and changes in top peripheral T cell clonotypes seemed absent.

TCRdb's table, derived via immunoSEQ multiplex PCR, lists solely in-frame clones and lacks some. The repertoire has about 25,000 clones, about 70% of them found once; the top ten carry 9.5% to 12%. Sample time point: week 11, during vaccination. Doses consisted of 300 ug of mutant IDH1 20-mer peptide each, paired with topical imiquimod. This clonotype was obtained from a man between 18 and 35 years old with glioma. Some clones in this sample may be carry-over from other donors' samples. Sequencing used peripheral blood mononuclear cells (PBMCs), obtained from a glioma patient whose treatment included an IDH1 peptide vaccine.

DNA for the CDR3: TGCGCCAGCAGCTTGGGTTATGAGTCCTCCTACGAGCAGTACTTC. This sequence encodes CASSLGYESSYEQYF. This chain uses TRBV5-1 with TRBJ2-7, with D unresolved. The V end was cut by 0 bases, the J end by 0 bases, with 10 bases between. The CDR3 runs to 15 residues. In germline, CDR1 is SGHRS, CDR2 YFSETQ.